The next 3 T cell receptor beta chains were all read from a single sample in a study of naive and memory T cell subsets. TCR cDNA received a 3' ligated oligonucleotide that carried a UMI. The SP2 primer and nested alpha and beta constant region primers amplified ligated cDNA in four rounds. MiXCR was run by TCRdb on the 5' RACE reads, yielding one entry per CDR3 protein. The repertoire holds about 32,000 distinct CDR3 sequences, with roughly a sixth as singletons. The source is a female donor in good health.

This clonotype occurred many times. J is TRBJ2-1 and V is TRBV6-5, with D uncertain. The CDR3 runs 14 residues. Trimming shortened V by 6 bases and J by 2 bases, and 11 bases separated the two germline ends. Germline V gene lookup returns CDR1 MNHEY and CDR2 SVGAGI. The CDR3 reads CASRFLQPYNEQFF. The CDR3 DNA is TGTGCCAGCAGGTTCCTCCAACCCTACAATGAGCAGTTCTTC.

The chain carries TRBV7-2 and TRBJ1-5; D perhaps matches TRBD1 (5 bases). Per the germline V gene, CDR1 is SGHTA and CDR2 is FQGNSA. The CDR3 totals 14 residues. Between the trimmed V and J ends, which lost 5 bases and 3 bases, there was a span of 11 bases. The CDR3 DNA follows: TGTGCCAGCAGCCTGGCAGGGCTCAATCAGCCCCAGCATTTT. Translated: CASSLAGLNQPQHF.

This clonotype was counted between two and nine times. The CDR3 loop reads CASSPSRVMAFF. The DNA for the CDR3 is TGTGCCAGCAGCCCTAGCAGGGTCATGGCTTTCTTT. This sequence joins TRBV6-5 and TRBJ1-1, with D possibly being TRBD1 (5 bases). V lost 6 bases and J lost 11, with 16 bases in between. The CDR3 totals 12 residues. The germline V gene has CDR1 MNHEY and CDR2 SVGAGI.